This TCR beta chain was recorded in a study of shared clonotypes between healthy human individuals. The J segment lost 2 bases and the V segment lost 2 bases, leaving 2 bases of the junction unmatched. CDR1 is MNHNS and CDR2 is SASEGT in the germline V gene. The length of the CDR3 is 14 residues. How the authors handled the data: Filtering differed because ImmunoSEQ produced junction-only sequences that carried no quality scores. Produced via immunoSEQ multiplex PCR; TCRdb's table is partial and in-frame only. V, J and clone size reflect that table, while D and trimming were determined from the DNA. This table has just over 95,000 clones, less than 80% appearing once.

Material: memory CD8+ T cells sorted from blood. Sample subset: CD45RO+ cells pooled with CCR7-negative TemRA cells. V is TRBV6-1 and J is TRBJ2-5; TRBD1 matches at 7 bases. The sequence derives from a man younger than 45 in good health. The CDR3 here is CASSEMGQQETQYF. In DNA form, the CDR3 reads TGTGCCAGCAGTGAAATGGGACAGCAAGAGACCCAGTACTTC.